The sequence of this T cell receptor beta chain was determined in a study of response to subunit inactivated influenza vaccine. Findings and caveats of the study: A suggestion made by the authors is that each seasonal influenza vaccination recruits few new T cells.

This CDR3 spans 13 amino acids. Germline CDR1 DFQATT, CDR2 SNEGSKA (reference sequence). Trimming cost V 6 bases and J 1 base, with 13 bases left between them. TCRdb reprocessed the RT-PCR reads via MiXCR and lists one record per CDR3 protein. The data contain about 520,000 distinct CDR3 sequences, 25% of them singletons. This clonotype was observed a few times. What it binds is not known. This chain joins TRBV20-1 and TRBJ2-7; a weak D match, TRBD1 (6 bases). The source material was CD4+ T cells sorted from PBMCs, sampled 5 days after vaccination. The sequence came from a man between 50 and 59 years old who received an inactivated influenza vaccine. CDR3 bases: TGCAGTGCAAAGATACAGGGATCCTACGAGCAGTACTTC. Translated: CSAKIQGSYEQYF.